This TCR beta chain was sequenced in a study of cytomegalovirus exposure and HLA in healthy donors. This clone was seen only a few times. 60 Vbeta and 13 Jbeta primers were used in PCR. Per the study methods: An analysis performed later counted roughly 79 million unique TCR beta chains (roughly 11 million of them shared). Sequencing used immunoSEQ multiplex PCR; TCRdb keeps in-frame clones, though not all of them. Clone size and the V and J calls come from that table; the DNA yielded D and trimming. The sample holds about 150,000 clones, around four fifths seen once. This CDR3 comprises 15 residues. Trimming shortened V by 8 bases and J by 5 bases, and 20 bases separated the two germline ends. CDR1 is MDHEN and CDR2 is SYDVKM in the germline V gene.

The rearrangement uses TRBV28 and TRBJ2-3, with D possibly TRBD2 on 5 matching bases. The TCR sequence derives from a woman aged 50 to 60 in good health and CMV-seropositive. The sequencing sample was made of PBMCs. CDR3 coding DNA: TGTGCCAGCCCGCCCGAGCGGTTTCCACAAGATACGCAGTATTTT. Translation gives CASPPERFPQDTQYF. Full variable domain (missing parts from reference TRBV28 and TRBJ2-3): DVKVTQSSRYLVKRTGEKVFLECVQDMDHENMFWYRQDPGLGLRLIYFSYDVKMKEKGDIPEGYSVSREKKERFSLILESASTNQTSMYLCASPPERFPQDTQYFGPGTRLTVL.